This T cell receptor beta chain was found in a study of blood T cell repertoires in COVID-19. In the study overall: Both acute and convalescent COVID-19 samples were obtained from the United States, Italy and Spain.

The length of the CDR3 is 14 residues. Germline CDR1 and CDR2: SGHDT and YYEEEE. With 5 bases removed from V and 3 bases from J, the gap between germline ends came to 9 bases. Some clones are missing from TCRdb's copy, which holds only in-frame ones; the method was immunoSEQ multiplex PCR. The data hold about 330,000 clones, with over 70% observed a single time. The sequence derives from a man aged 30 to 39 who had recovered from COVID-19. The chain recombines TRBV5-6 with TRBJ1-6; D not resolved. The sample comprised PBMCs or T cells enriched from blood (not recorded which). CDR3 in DNA: TGTGCCAGCAGTGGCGGGTTCTATAATTCACCCCTCCACTTT. Translation: CASSGGFYNSPLHF.